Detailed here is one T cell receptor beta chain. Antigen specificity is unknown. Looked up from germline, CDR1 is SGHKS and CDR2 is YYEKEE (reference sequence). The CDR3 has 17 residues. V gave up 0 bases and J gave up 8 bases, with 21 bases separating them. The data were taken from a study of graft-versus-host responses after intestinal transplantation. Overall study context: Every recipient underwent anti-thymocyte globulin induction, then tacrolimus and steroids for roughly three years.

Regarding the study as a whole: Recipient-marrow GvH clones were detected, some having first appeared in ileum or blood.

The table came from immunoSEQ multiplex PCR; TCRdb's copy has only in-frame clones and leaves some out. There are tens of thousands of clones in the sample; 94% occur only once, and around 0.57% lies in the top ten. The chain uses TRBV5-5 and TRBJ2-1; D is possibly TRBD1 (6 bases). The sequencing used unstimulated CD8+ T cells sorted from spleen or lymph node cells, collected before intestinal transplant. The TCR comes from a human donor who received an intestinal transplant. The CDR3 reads CASSLARGPPFIYEQFF. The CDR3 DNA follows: TGTGCCAGCAGCTTGGCCAGGGGTCCTCCTTTTATCTATGAGCAGTTCTTC.